The text below deals with one TCR beta chain. What it recognizes is unknown. The germline V gene has CDR1 SGHVS and CDR2 FQNEAQ. This CDR3 has 14 amino acids. V lost 0 bases, J lost 8 bases, and 13 bases lay in between. The data belong to a study of OX40 agonist ivuxolimab in advanced cancers. Overall study context: Earlier treatment with anti-PD-1, anti-PD-L1 or anti-CTLA-4 was permitted, and roughly 40% had received some. The study, taken as a whole, reports: Not determined was the antigen specificity of the expanded peripheral T cells. Patients with a partial response at 0.1-3.0 mg/kg had among the lowest clonal expansion.

Profiling relied on immunoSEQ multiplex PCR, and the TCRdb table lists in-frame clones only, not all of them. The table lists just under 20,000 clones, about four fifths of them singletons. Exclusion applied to patients with autoimmune disease history or systemic immunosuppression. This TCR was recovered from an adult with an advanced solid tumor such as melanoma, head and neck, liver or kidney cancer. The genes are TRBV7-8 and TRBJ1-2; the D is unclear. Sample: CD4+ or CD8+ T cells sorted from blood, taken in a trial of the OX40 agonist ivuxolimab. CDR3 protein: CASSLAPGMGGYTF. CDR3 bases: TGTGCCAGCAGCTTAGCGCCGGGCATGGGGGGCTACACCTTC.